This passage covers 18 T cell receptor beta chains from one sample sequenced in a study of T-cell reconstitution after alpha-beta-depleted transplantation in children. Researchers prepared the TCRbeta library using unique molecular identifiers, the study reports. MiXCR, run by TCRdb on the PCR reads, gives a single entry per CDR3 protein. Of about 410,000 distinct CDR3 sequences listed, about 20% are singletons. The source was PBMCs from the stem cell graft donor, collected from the stem cell graft. These receptors all stem from a human donor who donated a stem cell graft to a child with acute myeloid leukemia.

This clonotype was detected a few times. The chain combines TRBV28 with TRBJ2-7, with D tentatively TRBD2 (5 bases). V lost 7 bases and J lost 0, with 10 bases in between. The CDR3 covers 13 residues. Per germline, CDR1 MDHEN and CDR2 SYDVKM. This CDR3 is CASISGSSYEQYF. Written as DNA, the CDR3 is TGTGCCAGCATCAGCGGTAGCTCCTACGAGCAGTACTTC. The full variable domain, in which reference TRBV28 and TRBJ2-7 provide the parts outside the CDR3, is DVKVTQSSRYLVKRTGEKVFLECVQDMDHENMFWYRQDPGLGLRLIYFSYDVKMKEKGDIPEGYSVSREKKERFSLILESASTNQTSMYLCASISGSSYEQYFGPGTRLTVT.

The chain couples TRBV18 to TRBJ2-2; D remains ambiguous. This CDR3 is built from 19 residues. Germline lookup yields CDR1 KGHSH and CDR2 LQKENI. V lost 2 bases, J lost 0 bases, and 19 bases lay in between. DNA for the CDR3: TGTGCCAGCTCACCAACCGTCGATATGTACCTAGCGAACACCGGGGAGCTGTTTTTT. This translates into CASSPTVDMYLANTGELFF.

The rearrangement joins TRBV29-1 to TRBJ2-3, with TRBD2 matching over 10 bases. The germline V gene encodes CDR1 SQVTM and CDR2 ANQGSEA. V was clipped by 7 bases and J by 0 bases; unmatched bases: 7. This CDR3 comprises 15 residues. CDR3 amino acids: CSAGGSGGSTDTQYF. The CDR3 nucleotides read TGCAGCGCGGGTGGTAGCGGGGGGAGCACAGATACGCAGTATTTT.

This clonotype was observed a handful of times. V and J are TRBV7-2 and TRBJ2-3; D is perhaps TRBD2 (6 bases). Per germline, CDR1 SGHTA and CDR2 FQGNSA. The CDR3 is made up of 13 amino acids. With 4 bases removed from V and 8 bases from J, the gap between germline ends came to 13 bases. CDR3 sequence reads: CASSSAHGSTQYF. The CDR3 region has the DNA TGTGCCAGCAGCTCCGCGCACGGGAGTACGCAGTATTTT.

The chain couples TRBV7-2 to TRBJ2-7; 7 positions match TRBD1. There are 13 residues in the CDR3. In germline, CDR1 is SGHTA, CDR2 FQGNSA. Trimming cost V 5 bases and J 3 bases; bases outside gene matches: 4. The CDR3 spells CASSHRQGYEQYF. The CDR3 bases are TGTGCCAGCAGCCACAGACAGGGCTACGAGCAGTACTTC.

The CDR3 loop is CATSRDGEGIGETQYF. DNA for the CDR3: TGTGCCACCAGCAGAGACGGGGAGGGGATTGGAGAGACCCAGTACTTC. The genes are TRBV15 and TRBJ2-5; 7 nucleotides agree with TRBD2. This CDR3 contains 16 residues. CDR1 is LNHNV and CDR2 is YYDKDF in the germline V gene (reference sequence). With 0 bases clipped from V and 4 bases from J, the junction kept 8 bases outside the gene matches. The whole variable domain, remainder taken from reference TRBV15 and TRBJ2-5, is DAMVIQNPRYQVTQFGKPVTLSCSQTLNHNVMYWYQQKSSQAPKLLFHYYDKDFNNEADTPDNFQSRRPNTSFCFLDIRSPGLGDTAMYLCATSRDGEGIGETQYFGPGTRLLVL.

This clonotype has a handful of counts. J is TRBJ2-3 and V is TRBV12-3 or TRBV12-4, with D tentatively TRBD2 (6 bases). The CDR3 is 16 residues long. Trimming removed 6 bases at V and 0 bases at J, with 16 bases between. CDR3 sequence (DNA): TGTGCCAGCAGCGTCAAACTAGCTACTAGCACAGATACGCAGTATTTT. It codes for CASSVKLATSTDTQYF.

This clonotype was detected ten times or more. The chain recombines TRBV20-1 with TRBJ2-3, with no clear D. Trimming removed 1 base from V and 3 bases from J, with 14 bases in between. Germline CDR1 reads DFQATT; CDR2 reads SNEGSKA (reference sequence). The CDR3 has 15 residues. The CDR3 spells CSARVLVGDTDTQYF. CDR3 bases: TGCAGTGCTAGAGTTCTTGTTGGTGATACAGATACGCAGTATTTT.

This clonotype was detected only a few times. This sequence joins TRBV5-5 and TRBJ1-3, with no clear D. This CDR3 is built from 13 residues. The V end was cut by 1 base, the J end by 7 bases, with 9 bases between. Germline V CDR1 and CDR2: SGHKS, YYEKEE (reference sequence). The CDR3 DNA follows: TGTGCCAGCAGCTTGCTCGATTCGAACACCATATATTTT. This sequence encodes CASSLLDSNTIYF.

This clonotype came up a few times. The chain combines TRBV20-1 with TRBJ2-1; either TRBD1 or TRBD2 may supply D (5 bases each). Germline assignment: CDR1 DFQATT and CDR2 SNEGSKA (reference sequence). The germline V and J ends were trimmed by 6 bases and 0 bases, with 15 bases remaining between them. The CDR3 has 15 amino acids. CDR3 in DNA: TGCAGTGCGCGTAGTGGGACGGGCTCCTACAATGAGCAGTTCTTC. Translation gives CSARSGTGSYNEQFF.

CDR3 sequence: CSARGAGQGAGNQPQHF. CDR3 bases: TGCAGTGCTAGAGGTGCTGGGCAGGGGGCTGGCAATCAGCCCCAGCATTTT. The V and J genes are TRBV20-1 and TRBJ1-5; TRBD1 matches at 8 bases. This CDR3 has 17 residues. Germline CDR1 reads DFQATT; CDR2 reads SNEGSKA (reference sequence). V was pared by 1 base and J by 2 bases, with 10 bases of the junction left unmatched.

The chain is built from TRBV27 and TRBJ2-3; D gene ambiguous. CDR1 and CDR2 from the germline V gene are MNHEY and SMNVEV (reference sequence). The CDR3 sequence is 14 residues long. V lost 7 bases and J lost 1, with 12 bases in between. The CDR3 here is CASTNLPGTDTQYF. For the CDR3, the DNA is TGTGCCAGCACCAATCTCCCAGGCACAGATACGCAGTATTTT.

The rearrangement uses TRBV4-1 and TRBJ2-3; 9 nucleotides match TRBD2. CDR1 and CDR2 (germline): MGHRA, YSYEKL. V lost 1 base and J lost 4; bases outside the gene matches: 6. The CDR3 runs to 16 residues. CDR3 nucleotide sequence: TGCGCCAGCAGCCAAGGAAATAGCGGGAGTTCAGATACGCAGTATTTT. Amino acid sequence: CASSQGNSGSSDTQYF.

This clonotype was observed a handful of times. J is TRBJ2-1 and V is TRBV4-1, with 7 nucleotides matching TRBD2. Germline V gene data show CDR1 as MGHRA and CDR2 as YSYEKL. CDR3 length: 17 amino acids. Unmatched junction bases numbered 17, after V lost 4 bases and J lost 8 bases. Here the CDR3 DNA reads TGCGCCAGCAGCCTCAACCGTTTTAGACTAGCTAGAGATGAGCAGTTCTTC. Amino acids: CASSLNRFRLARDEQFF.

The rearrangement links TRBV12-3 or TRBV12-4 to TRBJ1-1; D is uncertain. V lost 6 bases and J 4 bases, leaving 18 bases between the germline ends. There are 15 residues in the CDR3. The DNA of the CDR3 is TGTGCCAGCAGCCCCTTTGACGGAGGGTCCACTGAAGCTTTCTTT. Translating gives CASSPFDGGSTEAFF.

This rearrangement joins TRBV28 to TRBJ1-2, with D maybe TRBD1 (5 bases). This CDR3 region has 13 residues. The germline gives CDR1 MDHEN, CDR2 SYDVKM. The V end lost 8 bases, the J end lost 0 bases, and 10 bases lay between the germline ends. CDR3 amino acids: CASRETANYGYTF. For the CDR3, the DNA is TGTGCCAGCCGAGAGACAGCTAACTATGGCTACACCTTC.

The V gene is TRBV12-3 or TRBV12-4, the J gene TRBJ1-1; D gene uncertain. This CDR3 spans 13 amino acids. Trimming pared 5 bases from V and 1 base from J, leaving 8 bases between. CDR3: CASSRIENTEAFF. In DNA, the CDR3 is TGTGCCAGCAGTCGAATCGAGAACACTGAAGCTTTCTTT.

This clonotype was counted many times. V usage is TRBV3-1 and J usage is TRBJ2-7; 7 bases are a match to TRBD2. Germline V gives CDR1 LGHDT, CDR2 YNNKEL (reference sequence). This CDR3 contains 14 residues. V dropped 5 bases and J dropped 1; count of bases not matched to a gene: 5. In DNA, the CDR3 is TGTGCCAGCAGCAAAACTAGCGTTTCCTACGAGCAGTACTTC. Translating gives CASSKTSVSYEQYF.